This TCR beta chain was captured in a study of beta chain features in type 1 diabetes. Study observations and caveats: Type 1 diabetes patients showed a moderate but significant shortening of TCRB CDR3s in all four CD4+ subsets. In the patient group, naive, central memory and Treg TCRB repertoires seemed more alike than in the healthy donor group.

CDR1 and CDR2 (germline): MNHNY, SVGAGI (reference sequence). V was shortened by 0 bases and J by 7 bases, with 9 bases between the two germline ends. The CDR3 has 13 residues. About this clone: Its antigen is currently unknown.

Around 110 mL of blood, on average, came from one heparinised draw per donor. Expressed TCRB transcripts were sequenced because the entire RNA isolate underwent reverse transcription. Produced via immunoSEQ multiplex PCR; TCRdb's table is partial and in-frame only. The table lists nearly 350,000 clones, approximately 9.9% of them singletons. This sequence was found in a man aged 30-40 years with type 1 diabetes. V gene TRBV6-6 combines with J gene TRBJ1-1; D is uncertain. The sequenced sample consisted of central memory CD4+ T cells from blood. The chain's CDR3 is CASSYSTPVEAFF. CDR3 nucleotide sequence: TGTGCCAGCAGTTACTCGACCCCAGTTGAAGCTTTCTTT.